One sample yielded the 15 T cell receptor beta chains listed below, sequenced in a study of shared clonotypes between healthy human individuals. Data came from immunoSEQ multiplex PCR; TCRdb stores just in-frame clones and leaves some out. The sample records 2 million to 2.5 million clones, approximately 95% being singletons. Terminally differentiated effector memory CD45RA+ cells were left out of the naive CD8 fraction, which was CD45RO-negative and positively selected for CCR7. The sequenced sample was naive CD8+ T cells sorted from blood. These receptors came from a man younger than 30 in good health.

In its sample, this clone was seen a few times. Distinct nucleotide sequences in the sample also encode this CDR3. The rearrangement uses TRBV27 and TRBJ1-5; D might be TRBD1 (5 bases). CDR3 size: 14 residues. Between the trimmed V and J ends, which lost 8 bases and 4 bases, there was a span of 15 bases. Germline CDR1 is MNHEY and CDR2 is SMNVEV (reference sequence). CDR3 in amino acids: CASSTQGGNQPQHF. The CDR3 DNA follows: TGTGCCAGCTCAACCCAGGGTGGAAATCAGCCCCAGCATTTT.

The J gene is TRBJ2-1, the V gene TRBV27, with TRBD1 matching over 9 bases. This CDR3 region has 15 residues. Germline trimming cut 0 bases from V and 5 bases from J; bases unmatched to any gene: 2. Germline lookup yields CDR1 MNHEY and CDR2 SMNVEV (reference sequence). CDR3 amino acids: CASSLSQGANNEQFF. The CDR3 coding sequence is TGTGCCAGCAGTTTATCACAGGGGGCTAACAATGAGCAGTTCTTC.

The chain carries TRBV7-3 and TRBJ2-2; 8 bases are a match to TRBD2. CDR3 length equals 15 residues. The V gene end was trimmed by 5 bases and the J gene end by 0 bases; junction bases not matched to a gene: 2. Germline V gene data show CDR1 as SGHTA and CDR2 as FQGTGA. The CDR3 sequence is CASSRAGANTGELFF. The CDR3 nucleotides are TGTGCCAGCAGCCGAGCGGGGGCGAACACCGGGGAGCTGTTTTTT.

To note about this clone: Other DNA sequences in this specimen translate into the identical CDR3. DNA for the CDR3: TGTGCCAGCAGTTTTAGGAGAACCGGGGAGCTGTTTTTT. Translation gives CASSFRRTGELFF. The chain employs TRBV28 and TRBJ2-2; D ambiguous. The length of the CDR3 is 13 residues. Germline CDR1 reads MDHEN; CDR2 reads SYDVKM. Trimming pared 3 bases from V and 5 bases from J, leaving 7 bases between.

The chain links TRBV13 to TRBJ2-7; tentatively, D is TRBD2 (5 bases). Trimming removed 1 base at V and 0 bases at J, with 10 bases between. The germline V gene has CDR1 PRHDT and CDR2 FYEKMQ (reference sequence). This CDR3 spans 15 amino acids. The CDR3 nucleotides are TGTGCCAGCAGCTTAGATGTTGGGAGCTCCTACGAGCAGTACTTC. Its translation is CASSLDVGSSYEQYF.

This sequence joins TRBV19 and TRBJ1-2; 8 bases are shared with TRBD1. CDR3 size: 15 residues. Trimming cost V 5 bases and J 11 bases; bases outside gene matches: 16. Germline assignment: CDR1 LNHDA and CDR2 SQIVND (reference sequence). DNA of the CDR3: TGTGCCAGTAGTCCAAGCTCCGACAGGGGAAAAGAGTACACCTTC. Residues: CASSPSSDRGKEYTF.

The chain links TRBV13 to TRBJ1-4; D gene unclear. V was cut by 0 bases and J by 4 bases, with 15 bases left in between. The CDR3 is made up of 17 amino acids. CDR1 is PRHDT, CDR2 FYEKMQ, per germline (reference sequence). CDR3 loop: CASSLGTYTLNNEKLFF. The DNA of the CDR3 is TGTGCCAGCAGCTTAGGGACGTACACCCTTAATAATGAAAAACTGTTTTTT. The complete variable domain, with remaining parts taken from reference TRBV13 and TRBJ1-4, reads AAGVIQSPRHLIKEKRETATLKCYPIPRHDTVYWYQQGPGQDPQFLISFYEKMQSDKGSIPDRFSAQQFSDYHSELNMSSLELGDSALYFCASSLGTYTLNNEKLFFGSGTQLSVL.

The CDR3: CASSYRDRYDEQYF. For the CDR3, the DNA is TGTGCCAGCAGCTACCGGGACAGGTACGACGAGCAGTACTTC. The chain carries TRBV28 and TRBJ2-7, with 8 bases aligning to TRBD1. Unmatched junction bases numbered 9, after V lost 6 bases and J lost 5 bases. The V gene's germline CDR1 is MDHEN and CDR2 SYDVKM. The CDR3 covers 14 residues. Supplemented by reference TRBV28 and TRBJ2-7, the full variable domain reads DVKVTQSSRYLVKRTGEKVFLECVQDMDHENMFWYRQDPGLGLRLIYFSYDVKMKEKGDIPEGYSVSREKKERFSLILESASTNQTSMYLCASSYRDRYDEQYFGPGTRLTVT.

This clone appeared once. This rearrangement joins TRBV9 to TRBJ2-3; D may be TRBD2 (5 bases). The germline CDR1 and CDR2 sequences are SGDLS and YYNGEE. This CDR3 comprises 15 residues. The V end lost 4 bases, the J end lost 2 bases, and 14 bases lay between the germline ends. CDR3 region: CASSPSGFLTDTQYF. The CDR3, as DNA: TGTGCCAGCAGCCCTTCGGGATTCCTCACAGATACGCAGTATTTT.

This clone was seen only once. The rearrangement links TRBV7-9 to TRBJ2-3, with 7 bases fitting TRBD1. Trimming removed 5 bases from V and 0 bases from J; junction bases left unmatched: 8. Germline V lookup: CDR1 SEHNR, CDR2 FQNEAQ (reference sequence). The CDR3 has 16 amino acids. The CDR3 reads CASSPRDSPSTDTQYF. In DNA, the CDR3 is TGTGCCAGCAGCCCCCGGGACAGCCCGAGCACAGATACGCAGTATTTT.

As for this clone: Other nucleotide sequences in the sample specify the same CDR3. CDR3 in amino acids: CASSHRTSYEQYF. CDR3 bases: TGCGCCAGCAGCCATAGGACCTCCTACGAGCAGTACTTC. The rearrangement uses TRBV4-1 and TRBJ2-7; D remains ambiguous. The germline V and J ends were trimmed by 3 bases and 0 bases, with 6 bases remaining between them. CDR3 size: 13 residues. Germline V gene data show CDR1 as MGHRA and CDR2 as YSYEKL.

In DNA form, the CDR3 reads TGTGCCAGCAGTCGGGGCTTTGGCTACACCTTC. This translates into CASSRGFGYTF. The chain joins TRBV6-6 to TRBJ1-2; possibly TRBD1 for D (5 bases). The germline V gene has CDR1 MNHNY and CDR2 SVGAGI (reference sequence). The length of the CDR3 is 11 residues. Trimming removed 5 bases at V and 7 bases at J, with 8 bases between.

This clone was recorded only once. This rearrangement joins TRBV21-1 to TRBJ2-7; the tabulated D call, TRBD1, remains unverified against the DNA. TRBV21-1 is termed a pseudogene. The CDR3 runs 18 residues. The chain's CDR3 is CASSPHEGQGIGGDEQYF. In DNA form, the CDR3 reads TGTGCCAGCAGCCCCCACGAGGGACAGGGTATCGGTGGGGACGAGCAGTACTTC.

CDR3 sequence: CASSFPFGGDTQYF. The DNA for the CDR3 is TGTGCCAGCAGCTTCCCCTTCGGGGGGGATACGCAGTATTTT. The V call is TRBV11-2, the J call TRBJ2-3; 7 bases align to TRBD2. CDR1 is SGHAT, CDR2 FQNNGV, per germline. The CDR3 is made up of 14 amino acids. J lost 6 bases, V lost 3 bases, and 6 bases had no gene match.

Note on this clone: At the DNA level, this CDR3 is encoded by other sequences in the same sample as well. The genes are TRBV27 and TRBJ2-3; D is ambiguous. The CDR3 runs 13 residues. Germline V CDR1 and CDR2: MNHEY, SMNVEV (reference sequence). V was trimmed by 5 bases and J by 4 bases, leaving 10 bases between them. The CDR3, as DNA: TGTGCCAGCAGTCTTTTGGGGTCAGATACGCAGTATTTT. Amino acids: CASSLLGSDTQYF.